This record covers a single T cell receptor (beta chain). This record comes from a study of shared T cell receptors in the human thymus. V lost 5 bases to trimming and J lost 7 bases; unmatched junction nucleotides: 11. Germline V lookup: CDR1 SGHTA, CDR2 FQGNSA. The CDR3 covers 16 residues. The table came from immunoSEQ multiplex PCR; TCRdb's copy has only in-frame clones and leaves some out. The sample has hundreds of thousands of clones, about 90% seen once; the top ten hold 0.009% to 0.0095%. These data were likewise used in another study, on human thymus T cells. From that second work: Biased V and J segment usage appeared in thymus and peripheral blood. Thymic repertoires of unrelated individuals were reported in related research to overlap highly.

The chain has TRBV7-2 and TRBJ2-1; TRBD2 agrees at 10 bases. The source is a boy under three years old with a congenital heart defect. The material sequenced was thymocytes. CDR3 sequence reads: CASSRLSSGSGNEQFF. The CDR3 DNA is TGTGCCAGCAGCCGCCTATCTAGCGGGAGCGGGAATGAGCAGTTCTTC.